The 17 T cell receptor beta chains below were found in one sample sequenced in a study of cytomegalovirus exposure and HLA in healthy donors. PCR employed 60 Vbeta and 13 Jbeta primers. Sequenced by immunoSEQ multiplex PCR; TCRdb stores in-frame clones only, minus some. The sample has approximately 140,000 clones, and its top ten clones hold 1.5% to 2%. The specimen sequenced was PBMCs. These receptors all stem from a woman between 45 and 60 years old in good health and CMV-seronegative.

This chain links TRBV9 with TRBJ2-7; perhaps TRBD2 as D (6 bases). V was cut by 4 bases and J by 3 bases, with 11 bases left in between. The CDR3 contains 13 residues. CDR1 and CDR2 (germline): SGDLS, YYNGEE. CDR3 DNA: TGTGCCAGCAGCCTTGCGGGAAACTACGAGCAGTACTTC. This translates into CASSLAGNYEQYF.

The chain has TRBV9 and TRBJ2-3, with TRBD2 matching 15 bases. Per germline, CDR1 SGDLS and CDR2 YYNGEE. The trim removed 3 bases at V and 6 bases at J, leaving 2 bases unmatched. The CDR3 has 15 amino acids. The CDR3 DNA reads TGTGCCAGCAGCGATGGACTAGCGGGGGGGGATACGCAGTATTTT. Translated, it gives CASSDGLAGGDTQYF.

The chain is built from TRBV30 and TRBJ1-1; 10 nucleotides match TRBD1. V gave up 2 bases and J gave up 4 bases; unmatched junction bases: 10. Germline V gene data show CDR1 as GTSNPN and CDR2 as SVGIG (reference sequence). The CDR3 contains 16 residues. CDR3 in DNA: TGTGCCTGGAGTTTGACGACAGGGGGCGCGTCCACTGAAGCTTTCTTT. Translated, it gives CAWSLTTGGASTEAFF.

V and J are TRBV6-5 and TRBJ2-5; 8 bases agree with TRBD2. J lost 5 bases, V lost 0 bases, and 8 bases had no gene match. Germline V gene sequence: CDR1 MNHEY, CDR2 SVGAGI. The CDR3 runs 16 residues. CDR3 sequence: CASSYSVAGGGETQYF. The DNA of the CDR3 is TGTGCCAGCAGTTACTCGGTCGCGGGGGGCGGGGAGACCCAGTACTTC.

The rearrangement links TRBV5-6 to TRBJ2-2, with D tentatively TRBD1 (5 bases). The CDR3 runs 16 residues. Germline CDR1 reads SGHDT; CDR2 reads YYEEEE. V was pared by 3 bases and J by 4 bases, with 16 bases between. In DNA, the CDR3 is TGTGCCAGCAGCTATGGGGCTTCCTCGGGCACCGGGGAGCTGTTTTTT. This sequence encodes CASSYGASSGTGELFF.

Turning to this clone: A read error may account for a junction end that differs from germline. For the CDR3, the DNA is TGCGCCAGCAGCCAAGGAGGGGGGGCCTATAATGAGCAGTTCTTC. Translated: CASSQGGGAYNEQFF. The chain combines TRBV4-1 with TRBJ2-1; D is possibly TRBD2 (7 bases). The CDR3 totals 15 residues. The V gene's germline CDR1 is MGHRA and CDR2 YSYEKL.

This chain links TRBV6-5 with TRBJ2-1, with D hard to call. Germline CDR1 and CDR2: MNHEY and SVGAGI. This CDR3 contains 16 residues. V lost 2 bases to trimming and J lost 0 bases, with 11 bases between them. The CDR3 region is CASSYRTPPSYNEQFF. The DNA of the CDR3 is TGTGCCAGCAGTTACCGAACTCCTCCCTCCTACAATGAGCAGTTCTTC.

V usage is TRBV7-2 and J usage is TRBJ2-2, with D perhaps matching TRBD1 (5 bases). The CDR3 length is 15 residues. V was shortened by 6 bases and J by 6 bases, with 17 bases between the two germline ends. CDR1 and CDR2 from the germline V gene are SGHTA and FQGNSA. The chain's CDR3 is CASSQGSSISGELFF. CDR3 coding DNA: TGTGCCAGCAGTCAGGGAAGTAGTATTTCCGGGGAGCTGTTTTTT.

CDR3 in DNA: TGTGCCAGCAGAGAGGTCGGACAGGGGATGAACACTGAAGCTTTCTTT. Encoded protein: CASREVGQGMNTEAFF. This sequence joins TRBV6-6 and TRBJ1-1; 9 bases agree with TRBD1. CDR1 is MNHNY, CDR2 SVGAGI, per germline (reference sequence). This CDR3 spans 16 amino acids. With 6 bases clipped from V and 0 bases from J, the junction kept 8 bases outside the gene matches.

This chain joins TRBV7-6 and TRBJ1-1; no reliable D call. This CDR3 is 15 amino acids long. CDR1 and CDR2 from the germline V gene are SGHVS and FNYEAQ. Trimming removed 1 base from V and 2 bases from J, with 11 bases in between. CDR3 sequence (DNA): TGTGCCAGCAGCTTAGGATCCCGGGATAACACTGAAGCTTTCTTT. Translation gives CASSLGSRDNTEAFF.

This chain links TRBV27 with TRBJ2-2; 8 nucleotides line up with TRBD1. The junction had 9 bases not matched to a gene; V was cut back by 2 bases and J by 7 bases. Germline CDR1 and CDR2: MNHEY and SMNVEV (reference sequence). CDR3 length: 16 residues. This chain's CDR3 is CASSLLGQGRNGELFF. The CDR3 DNA sequence: TGTGCCAGCAGTTTACTCGGACAGGGCCGGAACGGGGAGCTGTTTTTT.

The chain combines TRBV18 with TRBJ2-1, with 10 bases that match TRBD2. CDR3 length: 16 residues. V trimming: 3 bases; J trimming: 5 bases; junction bases outside the gene matches: 7. Germline V gene lookup returns CDR1 KGHSH and CDR2 LQKENI. The CDR3 loop reads CASSPWSGGGNNEQFF. The CDR3 coding sequence is TGTGCCAGCTCACCTTGGAGCGGGGGGGGGAACAATGAGCAGTTCTTC.

The rearrangement links TRBV2 to TRBJ2-1; the D is unclear. The germline V gene encodes CDR1 SNHLY and CDR2 FYNNEI. The CDR3 length is 15 residues. The ends were cut back, 7 bases at V and 2 bases at J, with 15 bases in the middle. The chain's CDR3 is CASTTDFPAYNEQFF. CDR3 in DNA: TGTGCCAGCACCACCGACTTTCCCGCCTACAATGAGCAGTTCTTC.

The V and J genes are TRBV5-6 and TRBJ1-5; D may be TRBD1 (5 bases). The CDR3 length is 14 residues. The germline V gene has CDR1 SGHDT and CDR2 YYEEEE. Trimming left V 0 bases short and J 7 bases short, with 11 bases between. The CDR3 nucleotides read TGTGCCAGCAGCTTGGGGGTGGGGCCCCAGCCCCAGCATTTT. This codes for CASSLGVGPQPQHF.

The chain employs TRBV6-5 and TRBJ1-5; no reliable D call. The V gene's germline CDR1 is MNHEY and CDR2 SVGAGI. The CDR3 is 16 residues long. V lost 4 bases and J lost 0, with 13 bases in between. The CDR3 nucleotides are TGTGCCAGCAGTTCTCAGCCGGGTCCTAGCAATCAGCCCCAGCATTTT. The encoded protein is CASSSQPGPSNQPQHF.

The CDR3 is CASSQAQAGQVPGNTIYF. CDR3 nucleotide sequence: TGCGCCAGCAGCCAAGCCCAGGCAGGGCAAGTCCCTGGAAACACCATATATTTT. The V call is TRBV4-1, the J call TRBJ1-3; D is possibly TRBD1 (5 bases). From germline, CDR1 is MGHRA and CDR2 YSYEKL. The CDR3 is 18 amino acids. The V end lost 1 base, the J end lost 2 bases, and 18 bases lay between the germline ends.

J is TRBJ1-1 and V is TRBV11-1, with unresolved D. CDR3 length equals 13 residues. CDR1 SGHAT and CDR2 FQDESV come from the germline V gene (reference sequence). The V gene lost 2 bases and the J gene lost 3 bases, with 7 bases spanning the gap. The CDR3 nucleotides are TGTGCCAGCAGCTTAAACGGGGACACTGAAGCTTTCTTT. It codes for CASSLNGDTEAFF. The whole variable domain, filled in from reference TRBV11-1 and TRBJ1-1, reads EAEVAQSPRYKITEKSQAVAFWCDPISGHATLYWYRQILGQGPELLVQFQDESVVDDSQLPKDRFSAERLKGVDSTLKIQPAELGDSAMYLCASSLNGDTEAFFGQGTRLTVV.